The 2 T cell receptor beta chains below come from one sample, sequenced in a study of identical twins. TCRdb re-called the 5' RACE reads through MiXCR, storing one row per CDR3 protein. The sample includes approximately 220,000 distinct CDR3 sequences, under 10% of them seen just once. This sample was shared with a second study, whose subject was yellow fever vaccine responses in identical twins.

Sequencing input: memory (CD45RO+) T cells sorted from blood. The source of these receptors is a woman aged 18-35 years in good health.

This clonotype was found a few times. This chain connects TRBV7-8 to TRBJ2-5; tentatively, D is TRBD2 (7 bases). V was clipped by 10 bases and J by 1 base, with 22 bases between them. This CDR3 has 16 amino acids. CDR1 SGHVS and CDR2 FQNEAQ come from the germline V gene. Here the CDR3 reads CATIGGVPQGQETQYF. As DNA, the CDR3 is TGTGCCACCATTGGGGGGGTCCCACAGGGCCAAGAGACCCAGTACTTC.

This clonotype has at least ten counts. The V gene is TRBV29-1, the J gene TRBJ2-7; 14 bases align to TRBD2. V dropped 7 bases and J dropped 6; count of bases not matched to a gene: 5. Germline V CDR1 and CDR2: SQVTM, ANQGSEA. The CDR3 has 13 amino acids. CDR3 loop: CSAGTSGRIEQYF. The CDR3 DNA sequence: TGCAGCGCCGGGACTAGCGGGAGAATCGAGCAGTACTTC.